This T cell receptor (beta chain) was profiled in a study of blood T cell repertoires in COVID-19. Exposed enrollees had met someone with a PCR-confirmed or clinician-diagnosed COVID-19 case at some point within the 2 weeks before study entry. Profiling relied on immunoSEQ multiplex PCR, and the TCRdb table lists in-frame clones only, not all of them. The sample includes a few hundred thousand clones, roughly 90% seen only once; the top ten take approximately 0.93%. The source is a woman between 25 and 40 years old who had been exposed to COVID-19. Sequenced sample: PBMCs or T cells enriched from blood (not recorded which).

This CDR3 is CASSFLAGQETQYF. The CDR3 coding sequence is TGTGCCAGCAGTTTCCTAGCGGGTCAAGAGACCCAGTACTTC. This rearrangement joins TRBV27 to TRBJ2-5; 8 bases are shared with TRBD2. The CDR3 contains 14 residues. The trim removed 3 bases at V and 2 bases at J, leaving 2 bases unmatched. Germline CDR1 is MNHEY and CDR2 is SMNVEV (reference sequence).